This TCR beta chain derives from a study of cytomegalovirus exposure and HLA in healthy donors. Notes on the study in general: The study listed roughly 160 cytomegalovirus-associated TCR beta chains.

The primer mix had 60 Vbeta and 13 Jbeta primers. Produced via immunoSEQ multiplex PCR; TCRdb's table is partial and in-frame only. The sample records under 40,000 clones, roughly 78% being singletons. A word on this clone: The antigen remains undetermined.

This CDR3 has 11 residues. V lost 6 bases and J 7 bases, leaving 9 bases between the germline ends. Germline V gene lookup returns CDR1 MNHNY and CDR2 SVGAGI (reference sequence). Nominally healthy donors were sampled, though unrecorded immune exposures were likely. The sequenced material came from PBMCs. V gene TRBV6-6 combines with J gene TRBJ1-1; unclear D gene. This TCR was sampled from a male donor in good health and CMV-seronegative. This CDR3 is CASSGEGEAFF. The CDR3 DNA sequence: TGTGCCAGCAGCGGAGAGGGTGAAGCTTTCTTT.